The source of this T cell receptor beta chain is a study of blood T cells in healthy people across ages. This CDR3 has 15 residues. Losses at the gene ends were 0 bases for V and 10 bases for J; bases not matched to a gene: 11. Germline V CDR1 and CDR2: LGHDT, YNNKEL (reference sequence). A J-beta primer mix and a sample-barcoded 5' primer were used in a second PCR of roughly 6 to 12 cycles. TCRdb reprocessed the 5' RACE reads via MiXCR and lists one record per CDR3 protein. This table has some 920,000 distinct CDR3 sequences, roughly half appearing once. The specimen sequenced was blood. This receptor was identified in a woman aged 60-70 years in good health. V usage is TRBV3-1 and J usage is TRBJ2-7; 8 nucleotides line up with TRBD1. The CDR3 loop reads CASSQDLRTGMYQYF. CDR3 sequence (DNA): TGTGCCAGCAGCCAAGATCTTAGGACAGGGATGTACCAGTACTTC.